This T cell receptor beta chain was profiled in a study of blood T cells in healthy people across ages. With 3 bases clipped from V and 5 bases from J, the junction kept 3 bases outside the gene matches. The CDR3 has 13 amino acids. Germline V lookup: CDR1 DFQATT, CDR2 SNEGSKA (reference sequence). Alongside a J-beta primer mix, a sample-barcoded 5' primer served in a second PCR lasting 7 to 11 cycles. Each CDR3 protein gets one entry after TCRdb re-called the 5' RACE reads with MiXCR. Among approximately 960,000 distinct CDR3 sequences listed, 25% to 35% were seen once. This sample also appeared in a second study, on T cells of mothers and their children. This second report adds: Each child gave 2.5 million to 3.5 million TCR beta CDR3 reads (each mother, over 8.5 million).

Sequenced input: blood. This TCR derives from a woman in her thirties or forties in good health. The rearrangement joins TRBV20-1 to TRBJ2-5; 10 bases are shared with TRBD1. Written as DNA, the CDR3 is TGCAGTGCTAGGACAGGGGGCTGGGAGACCCAGTACTTC. It codes for CSARTGGWETQYF.